This T cell receptor (beta chain) was captured in a study of blood T cell repertoires in COVID-19. Study in general: The United States, Italy and Spain were the sources of the acute and convalescent COVID-19 samples. PBMCs, B-cell-depleted T cells, or T cells provided the cDNA or gDNA that made up the material.

The length of the CDR3 is 15 residues. Looked up from germline, CDR1 is PRHDT and CDR2 is FYEKMQ (reference sequence). The trim removed 1 base at V and 4 bases at J, leaving 5 bases unmatched. Here immunoSEQ multiplex PCR was the method, and the copy in TCRdb shows in-frame clones only, minus some. The sample records 200,000 to 300,000 clones, around 84% being singletons. The chain joins TRBV13 to TRBJ2-7; TRBD1 matches 9 bases. The sequencing input was peripheral blood. The sequence was collected from a man in his forties or fifties who had recovered from COVID-19. CDR3 loop: CASSLDSGQGYEQYF. The CDR3 DNA follows: TGTGCCAGCAGCTTAGATTCCGGACAGGGGTACGAGCAGTACTTC.